This entry lists 28 T cell receptor beta chains sequenced from one sample in a study of blood T cell repertoires in COVID-19. The method was immunoSEQ multiplex PCR; TCRdb's version includes in-frame clones alone and lacks a portion of them. The top ten clones hold 4% to 5.5% of a sample with under 500,000 clones, around 89% of them seen once. The sequenced sample consisted of peripheral blood. Every receptor here comes from a woman aged 30 to 39 with acute or convalescent COVID-19.

J is TRBJ1-1 and V is TRBV2, with 11 bases matching TRBD1. Germline values: CDR1 SNHLY, CDR2 FYNNEI. This CDR3 has 13 residues. The V gene end was trimmed by 3 bases and the J gene end by 7 bases; junction bases not matched to a gene: 1. The CDR3 sequence is CASSEGQGGEAFF. The CDR3, as DNA: TGTGCCAGCAGTGAGGGACAGGGGGGTGAAGCTTTCTTT.

The J gene is TRBJ2-1, the V gene TRBV19, with TRBD2 identical over 8 bases. The CDR3 runs to 12 residues. V lost 9 bases, J lost 9 bases, and 7 bases stayed unmatched. Per germline, CDR1 LNHDA and CDR2 SQIVND (reference sequence). CDR3 bases: TGTGCCAGCCTTTACGGGGGGGGTGAGCAGTTCTTC. Translated, it gives CASLYGGGEQFF.

The chain joins TRBV4-2 to TRBJ1-4, with 9 bases identical to TRBD1. With 4 bases clipped from V and 3 bases from J, the junction kept 15 bases outside the gene matches. CDR3 length: 19 residues. Germline V gene data show CDR1 as LGHNA and CDR2 as YNFKEQ. The CDR3 nucleotides are TGTGCCAGCAGCCCCACACAGGGGGCGCGGGGGGCGGCTAATGAAAAACTGTTTTTT. Translating it yields CASSPTQGARGAANEKLFF.

The gene calls are TRBV4-1 and TRBJ1-5; 7 bases agree with TRBD1. This CDR3 region has 16 residues. Trimming took 0 bases from V and 2 from J; bases not matched to a gene: 4. The germline V gene encodes CDR1 MGHRA and CDR2 YSYEKL. This chain's CDR3 is CASSQDRGGGNQPQHF. The CDR3 coding sequence is TGCGCCAGCAGCCAAGATAGAGGGGGCGGCAATCAGCCCCAGCATTTT.

CDR3 bases: TGTGCCAGTAGTATCCAGAACACTGAGCAGTTCTTC. This encodes CASSIQNTEQFF. This chain uses TRBV19 with TRBJ2-1; D is undetermined. With 3 bases removed from V and 9 bases from J, the gap between germline ends came to 9 bases. Germline lookup yields CDR1 LNHDA and CDR2 SQIVND (reference sequence). The CDR3 runs 12 residues.

The chain combines TRBV27 with TRBJ2-3, with 7 bases fitting TRBD1. The J segment lost 1 base and the V segment lost 8 bases, leaving 9 bases of the junction unmatched. In germline, CDR1 is MNHEY, CDR2 SMNVEV (reference sequence). There are 15 residues in the CDR3. The CDR3 here is CASGQVRRGTDTQYF. CDR3 coding DNA: TGTGCCAGCGGACAGGTGAGGCGAGGCACAGATACGCAGTATTTT.

The chain recombines TRBV24-1 with TRBJ2-3, with D possibly TRBD1 on 6 matching bases. Germline loops: CDR1 KGHDR, CDR2 SFDVKD. With 4 bases removed from V and 0 bases from J, the gap between germline ends came to 10 bases. This CDR3 is built from 15 residues. CDR3: CATSDSTGSTDTQYF. CDR3 DNA: TGTGCCACCAGTGACTCGACAGGTAGCACAGATACGCAGTATTTT.

The chain employs TRBV6-5 and TRBJ1-2; D unclear. The germline gives CDR1 MNHEY, CDR2 SVGAGI. Trimming removed 10 bases at V and 3 bases at J, with 18 bases between. This CDR3 is built from 14 residues. The CDR3 sequence is CATSGPYSDYGYTF. CDR3 nucleotide sequence: TGTGCCACCTCCGGGCCCTATAGCGACTATGGCTACACCTTC.

In DNA, the CDR3 is TGTGCCACCAGTGACGGGTCCCTCTATGGCTACACCTTC. This encodes CATSDGSLYGYTF. The rearrangement links TRBV24-1 to TRBJ1-2, with unresolved D. The CDR3 loop spans 13 amino acids. V was trimmed by 4 bases and J by 4 bases, leaving 9 bases between them. Looked up from germline, CDR1 is KGHDR and CDR2 is SFDVKD.

The genes are TRBV14 and TRBJ2-3; no firm D call. Trimming cost V 4 bases and J 14 bases, with 16 bases left between them. Per the germline V gene, CDR1 is SGHDN and CDR2 is FVKESK. The CDR3 is 12 residues long. This chain's CDR3 is CASSPPQTPLYF. For the CDR3, the DNA is TGTGCCAGCAGCCCTCCACAGACCCCTCTGTATTTT.

This clone was counted a single time. The CDR3 sequence: CASSENRDRIGYTF. In nucleotides, the CDR3 is TGTGCCAGCAGTGAAAATCGAGACAGGATCGGCTACACCTTC. This chain uses TRBV2 with TRBJ1-2, with a possible D match to TRBD1 (6 bases). The CDR3 is made up of 14 amino acids. Deletions cut 2 bases from V and 8 bases from J, with 15 bases between. Germline-derived CDR1 and CDR2 are SNHLY and FYNNEI.

CDR3 amino acids: CASSPRTGVFTEAFF. For the CDR3, the DNA is TGTGCCAGCAGCCCAAGGACAGGGGTCTTCACTGAAGCTTTCTTT. The genes are TRBV9 and TRBJ1-1, with 9 bases fitting TRBD1. Germline lookup yields CDR1 SGDLS and CDR2 YYNGEE. The CDR3 covers 15 residues. V lost 4 bases, J lost 4 bases, and 8 bases stayed unmatched. Variable domain in full (rest from reference TRBV9 and TRBJ1-1): DSGVTQTPKHLITATGQRVTLRCSPRSGDLSVYWYQQSLDQGLQFLIQYYNGEERAKGNILERFSAQQFPDLHSELNLSSLELGDSALYFCASSPRTGVFTEAFFGQGTRLTVV.

This clone was counted once. The J gene is TRBJ2-5, the V gene TRBV29-1, with 7 nucleotides matching TRBD1. After removal of 2 bases from V and 6 bases from J, the junction contained 3 bases not matched to a gene. Per the germline V gene, CDR1 is SQVTM and CDR2 is ANQGSEA. This CDR3 has 12 amino acids. DNA of the CDR3: TGCAGCGTTGAACAGGGGGTGCAGACCCAGTACTTC. It yields the protein CSVEQGVQTQYF. Complete variable domain (other parts from reference TRBV29-1 and TRBJ2-5): SAVISQKPSRDICQRGTSLTIQCQVDSQVTMMFWYRQQPGQSLTLIATANQGSEATYESGFVIDKFPISRPNLTFSTLTVSNMSPEDSSIYLCSVEQGVQTQYFGPGTRLLVL.

The chain couples TRBV11-2 to TRBJ2-1; 8 nucleotides line up with TRBD1. Germline loops: CDR1 SGHAT, CDR2 FQNNGV. The CDR3 sequence is 17 residues long. V gave up 0 bases and J gave up 7 bases; unmatched junction bases: 11. The CDR3 nucleotides read TGTGCCAGCAGCTTAGATCCAAGGACAGGGAGTAGGAATGAGCAGTTCTTC. It yields the protein CASSLDPRTGSRNEQFF. Variable domain in full (rest from reference TRBV11-2 and TRBJ2-1): EAGVAQSPRYKIIEKRQSVAFWCNPISGHATLYWYQQILGQGPKLLIQFQNNGVVDDSQLPKDRFSAERLKGVDSTLKIQPAKLEDSAVYLCASSLDPRTGSRNEQFFGPGTRLTVL.

The CDR3 coding sequence is TGTGCCAGCAGCTTCGGCTCAGGGGGGGGCTACACCTTC. This sequence encodes CASSFGSGGGYTF. The chain combines TRBV5-8 with TRBJ1-2, with 7 nucleotides matching TRBD1. The V segment lost 2 bases and the J segment 8 bases; nucleotides outside the gene matches: 6. The CDR3 is 13 residues long. Germline CDR1 is SGHTS and CDR2 is YDEGEE.

J is TRBJ2-2 and V is TRBV6-5, with D possibly being TRBD2 (6 bases). V was trimmed by 9 bases and J by 1 base, leaving 12 bases between them. Germline V CDR1 and CDR2: MNHEY, SVGAGI. The CDR3 has 14 amino acids. The CDR3 DNA sequence: TGTGCCAGTAGGAGGGTGATGAACACCGGGGAGCTGTTTTTT. Translating it yields CASRRVMNTGELFF.

The chain combines TRBV6-6 with TRBJ2-7; TRBD1 agrees at 8 bases. V trimming: 5 bases; J trimming: 3 bases; junction bases outside the gene matches: 15. Germline assignment: CDR1 MNHNY and CDR2 SVGAGI (reference sequence). This CDR3 spans 17 amino acids. Written as DNA, the CDR3 is TGTGCCAGCAGTCGGGGACCCTCAGGACAGGGTCTCTACGAGCAGTACTTC. Amino acids: CASSRGPSGQGLYEQYF.

CDR3: CASSEAGSPYNEQFF. In DNA form, the CDR3 reads TGTGCCAGCAGTGAAGCGGGATCGCCTTACAATGAGCAGTTCTTC. The chain couples TRBV25-1 to TRBJ2-1; D might be TRBD2 (6 bases). The CDR3 has 15 amino acids. In germline, CDR1 is MGHDK, CDR2 SYGVNS. V gave up 2 bases and J gave up 4 bases, with 12 bases separating them.

V and J are TRBV12-3 or TRBV12-4 and TRBJ2-7; weak D call: TRBD1 (5 bases). This CDR3 spans 13 amino acids. Trimming took 3 bases from V and 6 from J, leaving 12 bases between them. The CDR3 loop is CASSLGRVREQYF. For the CDR3, the DNA is TGTGCCAGCAGTTTGGGCAGGGTACGCGAGCAGTACTTC.

The V call is TRBV10-3, the J call TRBJ2-3; 7 bases map to TRBD2. V was pared by 8 bases and J by 4 bases, with 9 bases of the junction left unmatched. The CDR3 length is 14 residues. Germline V gene data show CDR1 as ENHRY and CDR2 as SYGVKD. The CDR3 DNA sequence: TGTGCCATCGGGAATGGGGGGGATGCAGATACGCAGTATTTT. Amino acid sequence: CAIGNGGDADTQYF.

This clone was seen ten or more times. This chain uses TRBV5-8 with TRBJ1-5, with D perhaps matching TRBD1 (6 bases). There are 16 residues in the CDR3. V lost 4 bases, J lost 1 base, and 15 bases lay in between. The germline gives CDR1 SGHTS, CDR2 YDEGEE. CDR3 DNA sequence: TGTGCCAGCAGCAATACAGGGCCTTGGAGCAATCAGCCCCAGCATTTT. Amino acids: CASSNTGPWSNQPQHF.

V gene TRBV5-1 combines with J gene TRBJ2-2, with 8 nucleotides matching TRBD1. The length of the CDR3 is 18 residues. Per germline, CDR1 SGHRS and CDR2 YFSETQ. J was trimmed by 1 base and V by 4 bases; bases with no gene match: 12. CDR3 nucleotide sequence: TGCGCCAGCAGCCAGCCAGGGGGCCCCTTTCAGAACACCGGGGAGCTGTTTTTT. Translation: CASSQPGGPFQNTGELFF.

The rearrangement joins TRBV2 to TRBJ2-3; 10 bases line up with TRBD2. The CDR3 is made up of 14 amino acids. From germline, CDR1 is SNHLY and CDR2 FYNNEI. J gave up 4 bases and V 6 bases, and 4 bases lay outside the gene matches. CDR3 bases: TGTGCCAGCAGGGTCAGCGGGGGGGCAGATACGCAGTATTTT. It specifies CASRVSGGADTQYF.

The gene calls are TRBV10-1 and TRBJ2-3; D gene unclear. Trimming pared 0 bases from V and 2 bases from J, leaving 9 bases between. Germline V CDR1 and CDR2: WNHNN, SYGVQD (reference sequence). The CDR3 totals 15 residues. CDR3: CASSESSGPTDTQYF. CDR3 nucleotide sequence: TGCGCCAGCAGTGAGTCGTCTGGCCCCACAGATACGCAGTATTTT.

This clone turned up a few times. The chain has TRBV2 and TRBJ2-2; D remains unclear. Looked up from germline, CDR1 is SNHLY and CDR2 is FYNNEI. The ends were cut back, 6 bases at V and 10 bases at J, with 9 bases in the middle. This CDR3 comprises 11 residues. The CDR3 spells CASSEREELFF. CDR3 DNA sequence: TGTGCCAGCAGCGAGAGAGAGGAGCTGTTTTTT. Full variable domain (rest looked up from reference TRBV2 and TRBJ2-2): EPEVTQTPSHQVTQMGQEVILRCVPISNHLYFYWYRQILGQKVEFLVSFYNNEISEKSEIFDDQFSVERPDGSNFTLKIRSTKLEDSAMYFCASSEREELFFGEGSRLTVL.

V usage is TRBV27 and J usage is TRBJ1-6; no firm D call. The CDR3 sequence is 14 residues long. Germline assignment: CDR1 MNHEY and CDR2 SMNVEV (reference sequence). V lost 6 bases and J lost 4, with 10 bases in between. The CDR3 is CASSGADYNSPLHF. The CDR3 DNA reads as TGTGCCAGCAGCGGTGCCGATTATAATTCACCCCTCCACTTT.

The chain recombines TRBV10-1 with TRBJ1-2; D perhaps matches TRBD1 (5 bases). Germline lookup yields CDR1 WNHNN and CDR2 SYGVQD (reference sequence). CDR3 length: 12 amino acids. With 6 bases removed from V and 2 bases from J, the gap between germline ends came to 7 bases. The CDR3 DNA sequence: TGCGCCAGCAGGGACACCAACTATGGCTACACCTTC. This encodes CASRDTNYGYTF.

This clone was found a few times. This chain links TRBV3-1 (or the pseudogene TRBV3-2) with TRBJ2-2; possible D gene TRBD2, 6 bases. With 4 bases removed from V and 6 bases from J, the gap between germline ends came to 15 bases. Germline assignment: CDR1 LGHDT and CDR2 YNNKEL (reference sequence). This CDR3 contains 15 residues. The CDR3 here is CASSPIGGGAGELFF. As DNA, the CDR3 is TGTGCCAGCAGCCCTATCGGGGGAGGAGCCGGGGAGCTGTTTTTT.